Listed here is a single T cell receptor (beta chain). Its antigen is not known. This specimen comes from a study of cytomegalovirus exposure and HLA in healthy donors. PCR amplification relied on 60 Vbeta primers (plus 13 Jbeta primers). TCRdb's copy holds only in-frame clones and misses some; the assay was immunoSEQ multiplex PCR. This table has 150,000 to 200,000 clones, roughly 82% appearing once. CDR3 length: 14 amino acids. Trimming removed 5 bases from V and 2 bases from J, with 12 bases in between. Per the germline V gene, CDR1 is LGHNA and CDR2 is YNFKEQ. Broader study findings: V- and J-gene trimming in TCR beta was tied to a missense DCLRE1C variant by an analysis performed later.

The rearrangement joins TRBV4-2 to TRBJ2-5; D is perhaps TRBD2 (5 bases). The sequenced sample consisted of PBMCs. This clonotype originated in a woman aged 45-65 years in good health and CMV-seropositive. The CDR3 region is CASSEGGTQETQYF. Here the CDR3 DNA reads TGTGCCAGCAGCGAAGGAGGCACACAAGAGACCCAGTACTTC.